The following is a T cell receptor (beta chain) sequence with its context. The antigen is undetermined. Researchers ran the PCR with 60 Vbeta and 13 Jbeta primers. Libraries were prepared by immunoSEQ multiplex PCR; TCRdb keeps only in-frame clonotypes and omits some of them. Among 150,000 to 200,000 clones listed, 75% to 85% were seen once. Germline V gene sequence: CDR1 SGDLS, CDR2 YYNGEE. V was pared by 0 bases and J by 3 bases, with 3 bases of the junction left unmatched. The CDR3 consists of 15 residues. This entry belongs to a study of cytomegalovirus exposure and HLA in healthy donors. Findings of the study overall: In a later analysis, an Asian-associated ancestry cluster reportedly showed fewer N-insertions than the 666-donor mean. The study carried out a later analysis of TCR beta sequences. It associated around 17,000 of them with specific HLA alleles at a false discovery rate of 0.05. Among the most significant clusters, several appeared linked to common viral pathogens in a later analysis. Near-uniform donor sequencing depth was presumed by presence/absence analyses.

The sequenced material came from PBMCs. V is TRBV9 and J is TRBJ2-1; 7 nucleotides match TRBD2. This TCR was sampled from a young woman in good health and CMV-seropositive. The CDR3 nucleotides are TGTGCCAGCAGCGTAGTCGGCGGGAGCTACAATGAGCAGTTCTTC. Translated, it gives CASSVVGGSYNEQFF.